This T cell receptor beta chain stems from a study of blood T cell repertoires in COVID-19. Unmatched junction bases numbered 13, after V lost 7 bases and J lost 5 bases. Germline loops: CDR1 SGHNT, CDR2 YYREEE (reference sequence). This CDR3 contains 16 residues. Produced via immunoSEQ multiplex PCR; TCRdb's table is partial and in-frame only. The data contain more than 300,000 clones, around 82% of them singletons. This chain joins TRBV5-4 and TRBJ2-3, with 10 nucleotides matching TRBD2. Source material: peripheral blood. The TCR originated in a woman aged 45-65 years with acute or convalescent COVID-19. The CDR3, as DNA: TGTGCCAGCGCATCCCGGACTAGCGGAGTTGGAGATACGCAGTATTTT. Protein: CASASRTSGVGDTQYF.